The next 20 T cell receptor beta chains were all read from a single sample in a study of T cells after yellow fever vaccination. TCRdb re-called the 5' RACE reads with MiXCR, one entry per CDR3 protein. Found here are a few hundred thousand distinct CDR3 sequences, around 3.9% of them singletons; the top ten hold roughly a quarter. Material: PBMCs, obtained on the day of the yellow fever booster vaccination. The receptors derive from a man aged 18 to 29 who received the YFV17D yellow fever vaccine.

The J gene is TRBJ1-4, the V gene TRBV4-1; 7 bases line up with TRBD1. The V and J ends lost 2 bases and 3 bases, in that order; junction bases with no gene match: 6. Germline CDR1 and CDR2: MGHRA and YSYEKL. The CDR3 covers 16 residues. CDR3: CASSQPDRAPNEKLFF. The CDR3 coding sequence is TGCGCCAGCAGCCAACCCGACAGGGCGCCTAATGAAAAACTGTTTTTT.

This rearrangement joins TRBV6-2 or TRBV6-3 to TRBJ1-4, with no clear D. Germline V CDR1 and CDR2: MNHEY, SVGEGT. V gave up 2 bases and J gave up 8 bases, with 15 bases separating them. The CDR3 is 15 amino acids. The CDR3 nucleotides are TGTGCCAGCAGTTACGCGGACTCCAGAGGAGAAAAACTGTTTTTT. Its translation is CASSYADSRGEKLFF.

At least ten counts were recorded for this clonotype. The chain combines TRBV7-9 with TRBJ1-1, with D possibly TRBD1 on 5 matching bases. V was shortened by 6 bases and J by 1 base, with 12 bases between the two germline ends. Looked up from germline, CDR1 is SEHNR and CDR2 is FQNEAQ (reference sequence). CDR3 length: 14 residues. CDR3 protein: CASSSAQGNTEAFF. CDR3 DNA sequence: TGTGCCAGCAGTTCGGCCCAGGGGAACACTGAAGCTTTCTTT.

This clonotype was observed at least ten times. The chain employs TRBV5-1 and TRBJ2-5; TRBD1 aligns across 7 bases. The CDR3 loop spans 14 amino acids. From germline, CDR1 is SGHRS and CDR2 YFSETQ. J gave up 1 base and V 4 bases, and 4 bases lay outside the gene matches. The CDR3 spells CASSEGTAQETQYF. CDR3 coding DNA: TGCGCCAGCAGCGAGGGGACAGCCCAAGAGACCCAGTACTTC.

Remarks on this clonotype: Sequence at one end of the junction differs from germline and may be a read error. V usage is TRBV7-2 and J usage is TRBJ1-4, with 8 bases matching TRBD1. CDR1 is SGHTA, CDR2 FQGNSA, per germline. There are 17 residues in the CDR3. Written as DNA, the CDR3 is TGTGCCAGCAGCATAGCCCCTAGCAGGGGGCTGGGTGAAAAACTGTTTTTT. Its protein is CASSIAPSRGLGEKLFF.

This chain connects TRBV6-5 to TRBJ2-5, with 8 bases matching TRBD2. This CDR3 has 18 amino acids. J was trimmed by 5 bases and V by 7 bases; bases with no gene match: 21. Per the germline V gene, CDR1 is MNHEY and CDR2 is SVGAGI. CDR3 loop: CASTASSPRGGGLETQYF. In DNA form, the CDR3 reads TGTGCCAGCACGGCCAGTTCCCCTCGCGGCGGGGGGCTGGAGACCCAGTACTTC.

This rearrangement joins TRBV30 to TRBJ1-2; 8 bases match TRBD1. Germline values: CDR1 GTSNPN, CDR2 SVGIG (reference sequence). The CDR3 is 15 residues long. V trimming: 3 bases; J trimming: 4 bases; junction bases outside the gene matches: 10. The CDR3 DNA is TGTGCCTGGAGCAAAGGACAGGGCGATAGCTATGGCTACACCTTC. As protein: CAWSKGQGDSYGYTF. The whole variable domain, remainder taken from reference TRBV30 and TRBJ1-2, is SQTIHQWPATLVQPVGSPLSLECTVEGTSNPNLYWYRQAAGRGLQLLFYSVGIGQISSEVPQNLSASRPQDRQFILSSKKLLLSDSGFYLCAWSKGQGDSYGYTFGSGTRLTVV.

A few counts support this clonotype. The gene calls are TRBV20-1 and TRBJ2-4; 7 bases are a match to TRBD1. Trimming cost V 6 bases and J 5 bases; bases outside gene matches: 13. The CDR3 has 15 amino acids. Germline V CDR1 and CDR2: DFQATT, SNEGSKA (reference sequence). The CDR3 region has the DNA TGCAGTGCCCACGGACAGGAGCGGATAGAAAACATTCAGTACTTC. The encoded protein is CSAHGQERIENIQYF.

This clonotype was seen at least ten times. This chain uses TRBV5-1 with TRBJ2-6, with TRBD2 matching over 10 bases. J gave up 0 bases and V 1 base, and 4 bases lay outside the gene matches. Germline V gives CDR1 SGHRS, CDR2 YFSETQ. The CDR3 loop spans 18 amino acids. The CDR3 DNA reads as TGCGCCAGCAGCTTGATGCTAGCGGGGGACTCTGGGGCCAACGTCCTGACTTTC. Translation: CASSLMLAGDSGANVLTF.

In its sample, this clonotype was seen many times. This chain uses TRBV2 with TRBJ2-2; no reliable D call. V was shortened by 7 bases and J by 6 bases, with 6 bases between the two germline ends. The CDR3 extends over 11 amino acids. Germline V lookup: CDR1 SNHLY, CDR2 FYNNEI. Written as DNA, the CDR3 is TGTGCCAGCACTTGGTCCGGGGAGCTGTTTTTT. Translation: CASTWSGELFF.

This clonotype has at least ten counts. The chain recombines TRBV4-1 with TRBJ2-3; possibly TRBD2 for D (5 bases). Looked up from germline, CDR1 is MGHRA and CDR2 is YSYEKL. The CDR3 extends over 15 amino acids. Trimming left V 0 bases short and J 2 bases short, with 9 bases between. As DNA, the CDR3 is TGCGCCAGCAGCCAAGATCGACTACTCACAGATACGCAGTATTTT. It translates to CASSQDRLLTDTQYF.

This clonotype was counted a few times. The chain joins TRBV6-2 or TRBV6-3 to TRBJ1-5, with D perhaps TRBD1 (6 bases). The CDR3 spans 13 residues. Germline assignment: CDR1 MNHEY and CDR2 SVGEGT. The V gene lost 6 bases and the J gene lost 5 bases, with 11 bases spanning the gap. CDR3 sequence (DNA): TGTGCCAGCAGCCAGGACAGCCATCAGCCCCAGCATTTT. Amino acid sequence: CASSQDSHQPQHF.

This clonotype was found many times. The chain uses TRBV7-9 and TRBJ2-3; TRBD1 is a possible D gene (6 bases). V lost 5 bases and J lost 5, with 26 bases in between. Germline V gene data show CDR1 as SEHNR and CDR2 as FQNEAQ (reference sequence). CDR3 length equals 18 residues. Here the CDR3 reads CASSPIGVWGPTKDTQYF. CDR3 nucleotide sequence: TGTGCCAGCAGCCCCATTGGGGTTTGGGGGCCAACAAAAGATACGCAGTATTTT.

DNA for the CDR3: TGTGCCAGCGGGTCCCAGGACAACACTGAAGCTTTCTTT. This gives the protein CASGSQDNTEAFF. This rearrangement joins TRBV27 to TRBJ1-1; D gene uncertain. V was cut by 8 bases and J by 2 bases, with 12 bases left in between. The CDR3 runs to 13 residues. CDR1 is MNHEY, CDR2 SMNVEV, per germline (reference sequence).

This clonotype was observed a handful of times. The missing conserved phenylalanine or tryptophan at the end of this CDR3 makes a read error likely. Because the CDR3's place on the DNA is in doubt, the DNA is left out and the CDR3 is given as listed by TCRdb. The V and J genes are TRBV6-2 or TRBV6-3 and TRBJ1-4; the D call of TRBD1 is as the table states it, not checked on the DNA. Germline CDR1 MNHEY, CDR2 SVGEGT. The CDR3 is 17 amino acids in total, end residues counted. The CDR3 spells CASSYGVDSTHRTLFDG.

This clonotype has at least ten counts. V usage is TRBV6-6 and J usage is TRBJ2-4; maybe TRBD2 (6 bases). There are 15 residues in the CDR3. Germline V lookup: CDR1 MNHNY, CDR2 SVGAGI (reference sequence). V was clipped by 0 bases and J by 9 bases, with 15 bases between them. CDR3 sequence reads: CASSYSGDPGGIQYF. The CDR3 DNA reads TGTGCCAGCAGTTACTCGGGGGACCCCGGGGGCATTCAGTACTTC.

This clonotype has only a few counts. The V call is TRBV9, the J call TRBJ2-1, with no clear D. CDR1 SGDLS and CDR2 YYNGEE come from the germline V gene. V gave up 0 bases and J gave up 8 bases, with 15 bases separating them. The CDR3 is 15 amino acids. CDR3 sequence (DNA): TGTGCCAGCAGCGTAGGGGCGGCCCTTTTGGATGAGCAGTTCTTC. Its translation: CASSVGAALLDEQFF.

A few counts support this clonotype. This rearrangement joins TRBV20-1 to TRBJ1-2; 10 nucleotides align to TRBD1. Germline loops: CDR1 DFQATT, CDR2 SNEGSKA (reference sequence). The V segment lost 3 bases and the J segment 2 bases; nucleotides outside the gene matches: 3. The CDR3 spans 14 residues. CDR3 sequence reads: CSARWGQGNYGYTF. As DNA, the CDR3 is TGCAGTGCTAGGTGGGGACAGGGGAACTATGGCTACACCTTC.

This clonotype was seen ten or more times. The chain couples TRBV5-1 to TRBJ2-5; D perhaps matches TRBD2 (5 bases). Trimming removed 3 bases from V and 1 base from J, with 10 bases in between. Germline CDR1 reads SGHRS; CDR2 reads YFSETQ. This CDR3 has 14 residues. CDR3 residues: CASSYRGSQETQYF. CDR3 nucleotides: TGCGCCAGCAGCTATCGGGGATCCCAAGAGACCCAGTACTTC.

The J gene is TRBJ1-5, the V gene TRBV7-9, with a possible D match to TRBD1 (5 bases). V was pared by 4 bases and J by 5 bases, with 24 bases between. The CDR3 covers 18 residues. Germline V gene sequence: CDR1 SEHNR, CDR2 FQNEAQ (reference sequence). The CDR3 DNA reads TGTGCCAGCAGCTCTACGCGGTCTGGACAACTAGGGGATCAGCCCCAGCATTTT. Its translation: CASSSTRSGQLGDQPQHF.